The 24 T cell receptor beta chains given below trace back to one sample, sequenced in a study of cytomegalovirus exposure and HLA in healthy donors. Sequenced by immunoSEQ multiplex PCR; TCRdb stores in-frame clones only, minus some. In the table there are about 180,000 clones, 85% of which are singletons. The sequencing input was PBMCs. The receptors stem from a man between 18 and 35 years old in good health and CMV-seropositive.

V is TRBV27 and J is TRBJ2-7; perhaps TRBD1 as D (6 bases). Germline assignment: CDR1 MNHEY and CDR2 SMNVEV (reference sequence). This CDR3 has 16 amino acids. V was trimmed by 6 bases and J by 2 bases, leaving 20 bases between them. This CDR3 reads CASRPVGQSPPYEQYF. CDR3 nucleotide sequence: TGTGCCAGCAGACCCGTCGGACAGTCCCCCCCCTACGAGCAGTACTTC.

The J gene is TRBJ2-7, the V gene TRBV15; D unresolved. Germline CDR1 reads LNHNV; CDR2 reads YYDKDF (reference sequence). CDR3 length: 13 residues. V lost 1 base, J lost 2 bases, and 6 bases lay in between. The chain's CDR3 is CATSRGETYEQYF. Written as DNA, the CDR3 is TGTGCCACCAGCAGAGGAGAGACCTACGAGCAGTACTTC.

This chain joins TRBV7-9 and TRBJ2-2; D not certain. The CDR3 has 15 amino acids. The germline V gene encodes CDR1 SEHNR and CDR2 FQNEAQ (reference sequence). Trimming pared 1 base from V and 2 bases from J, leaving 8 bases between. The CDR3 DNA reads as TGTGCCAGCAGCTTAGAGAGCGTTAACACCGGGGAGCTGTTTTTT. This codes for CASSLESVNTGELFF.

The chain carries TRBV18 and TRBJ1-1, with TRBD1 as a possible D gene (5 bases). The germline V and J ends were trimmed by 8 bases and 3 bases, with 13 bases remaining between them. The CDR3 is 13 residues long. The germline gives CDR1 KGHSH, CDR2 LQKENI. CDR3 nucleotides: TGTGCCAGCCAGGGTTTGACGGACACTGAAGCTTTCTTT. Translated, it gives CASQGLTDTEAFF.

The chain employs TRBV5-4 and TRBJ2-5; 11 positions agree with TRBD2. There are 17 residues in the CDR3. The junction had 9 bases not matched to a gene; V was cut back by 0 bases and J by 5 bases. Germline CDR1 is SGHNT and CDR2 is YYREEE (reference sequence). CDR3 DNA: TGTGCCAGCAGCTTGGTGGTAGCGGGGGGGCTTGGCGAGACCCAGTACTTC. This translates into CASSLVVAGGLGETQYF.

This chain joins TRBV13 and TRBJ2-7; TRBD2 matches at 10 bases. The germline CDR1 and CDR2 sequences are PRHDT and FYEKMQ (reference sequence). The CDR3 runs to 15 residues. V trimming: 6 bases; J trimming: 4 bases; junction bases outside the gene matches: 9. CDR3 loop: CASRKVAGGEYEQYF. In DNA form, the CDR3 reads TGTGCCAGCAGGAAGGTAGCGGGGGGCGAGTACGAGCAGTACTTC.

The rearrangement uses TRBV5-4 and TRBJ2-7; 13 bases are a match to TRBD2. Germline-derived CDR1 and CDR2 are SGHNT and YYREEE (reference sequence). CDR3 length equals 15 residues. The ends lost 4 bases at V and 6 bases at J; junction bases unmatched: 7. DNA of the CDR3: TGTGCCAGCAGCCCCAGACTAGCGGGAGGCCTCGAGCAGTACTTC. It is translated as CASSPRLAGGLEQYF.

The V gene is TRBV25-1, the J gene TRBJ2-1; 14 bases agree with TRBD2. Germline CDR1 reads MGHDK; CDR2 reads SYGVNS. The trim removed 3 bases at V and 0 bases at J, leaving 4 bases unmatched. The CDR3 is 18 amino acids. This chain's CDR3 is CASSETSGRGSSYNEQFF. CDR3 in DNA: TGTGCCAGCAGTGAGACTAGCGGGAGGGGGAGCTCCTACAATGAGCAGTTCTTC.

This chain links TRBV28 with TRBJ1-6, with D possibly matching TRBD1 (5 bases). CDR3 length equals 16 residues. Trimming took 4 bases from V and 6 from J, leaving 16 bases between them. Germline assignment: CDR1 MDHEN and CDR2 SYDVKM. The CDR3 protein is CASSSGQGRGNSPLHF. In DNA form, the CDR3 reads TGTGCCAGCAGTTCTGGGCAGGGAAGGGGTAATTCACCCCTCCACTTT.

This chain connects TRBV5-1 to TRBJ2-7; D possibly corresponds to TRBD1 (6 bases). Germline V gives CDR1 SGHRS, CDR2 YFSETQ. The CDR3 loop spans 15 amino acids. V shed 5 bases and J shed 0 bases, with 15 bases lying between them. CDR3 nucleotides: TGCGCCAGCAGACTGGGGGCCCCTAGCTCCTACGAGCAGTACTTC. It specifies CASRLGAPSSYEQYF. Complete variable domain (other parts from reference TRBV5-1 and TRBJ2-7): KAGVTQTPRYLIKTRGQQVTLSCSPISGHRSVSWYQQTPGQGLQFLFEYFSETQRNKGNFPGRFSGRQFSNSRSEMNVSTLELGDSALYLCASRLGAPSSYEQYFGPGTRLTVT.

In nucleotides, the CDR3 is TGTGCCAGTAGTCTTGGACAGCTTTACGAGCAGTACTTC. It encodes CASSLGQLYEQYF. The rearrangement links TRBV19 to TRBJ2-7; D may be TRBD1 (6 bases). The CDR3 totals 13 residues. CDR1 and CDR2 (germline): LNHDA, SQIVND (reference sequence). Deletions cut 5 bases from V and 4 bases from J, with 12 bases between.

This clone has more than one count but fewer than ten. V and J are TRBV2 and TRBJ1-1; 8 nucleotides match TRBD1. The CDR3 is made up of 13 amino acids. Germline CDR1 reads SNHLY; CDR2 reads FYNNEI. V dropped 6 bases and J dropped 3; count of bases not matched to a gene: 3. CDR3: CASSRGLDTEAFF. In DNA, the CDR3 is TGTGCCAGCAGCAGGGGGCTGGACACTGAAGCTTTCTTT.

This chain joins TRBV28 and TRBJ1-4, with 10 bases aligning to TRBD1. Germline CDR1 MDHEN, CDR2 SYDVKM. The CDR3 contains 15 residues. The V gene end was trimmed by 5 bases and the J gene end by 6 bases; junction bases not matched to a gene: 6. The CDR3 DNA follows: TGTGCCAGCAGTATTGGACAGGGGGGTGATGAAAAACTGTTTTTT. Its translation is CASSIGQGGDEKLFF.

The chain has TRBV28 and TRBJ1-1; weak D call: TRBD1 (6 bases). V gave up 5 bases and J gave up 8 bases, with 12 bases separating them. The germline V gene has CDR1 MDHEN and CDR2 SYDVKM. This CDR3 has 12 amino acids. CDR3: CASSETGLEAFF. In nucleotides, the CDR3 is TGTGCCAGCAGTGAGACAGGTCTCGAAGCTTTCTTT.

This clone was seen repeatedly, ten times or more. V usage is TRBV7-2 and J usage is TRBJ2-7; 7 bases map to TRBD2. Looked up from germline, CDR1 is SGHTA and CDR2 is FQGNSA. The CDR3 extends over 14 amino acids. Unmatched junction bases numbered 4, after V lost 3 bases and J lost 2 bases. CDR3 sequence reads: CASSFQRGAYEQYF. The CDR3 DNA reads TGTGCCAGCAGCTTCCAGCGGGGTGCCTACGAGCAGTACTTC.

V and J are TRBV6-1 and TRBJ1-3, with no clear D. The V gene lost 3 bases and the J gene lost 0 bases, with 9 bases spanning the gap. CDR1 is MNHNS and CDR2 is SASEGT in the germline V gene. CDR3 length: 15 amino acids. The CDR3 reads CASSDSAISGNTIYF. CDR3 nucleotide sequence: TGTGCCAGCAGTGACAGTGCCATCTCTGGAAACACCATATATTTT.

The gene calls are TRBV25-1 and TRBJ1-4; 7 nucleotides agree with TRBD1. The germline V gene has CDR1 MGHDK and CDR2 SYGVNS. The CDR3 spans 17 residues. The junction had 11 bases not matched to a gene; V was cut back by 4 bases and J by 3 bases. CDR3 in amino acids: CASSGWNTGQPNEKLFF. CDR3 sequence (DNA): TGTGCCAGCAGTGGGTGGAACACGGGACAGCCTAATGAAAAACTGTTTTTT.

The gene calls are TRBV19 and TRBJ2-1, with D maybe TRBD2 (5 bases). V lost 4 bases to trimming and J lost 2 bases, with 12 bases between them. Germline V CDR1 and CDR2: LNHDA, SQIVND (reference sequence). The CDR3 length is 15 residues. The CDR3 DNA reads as TGTGCCAGTAGTACCGACTATGACGCCTACAATGAGCAGTTCTTC. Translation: CASSTDYDAYNEQFF.

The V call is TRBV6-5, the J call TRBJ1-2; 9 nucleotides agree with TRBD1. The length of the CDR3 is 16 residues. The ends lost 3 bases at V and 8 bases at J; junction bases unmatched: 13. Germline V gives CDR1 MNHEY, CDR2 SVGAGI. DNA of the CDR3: TGTGCCAGCAGTTATTCCGGGACAGGGACCCAGGGAGGCTACACCTTC. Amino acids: CASSYSGTGTQGGYTF.

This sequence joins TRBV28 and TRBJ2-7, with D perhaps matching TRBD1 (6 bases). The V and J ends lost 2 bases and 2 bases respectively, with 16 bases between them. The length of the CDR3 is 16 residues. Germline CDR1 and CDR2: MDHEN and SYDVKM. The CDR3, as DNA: TGTGCCAGCAGTTTAAGCAGGGGACGGTCGACCTACGAGCAGTACTTC. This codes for CASSLSRGRSTYEQYF. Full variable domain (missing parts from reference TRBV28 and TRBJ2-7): DVKVTQSSRYLVKRTGEKVFLECVQDMDHENMFWYRQDPGLGLRLIYFSYDVKMKEKGDIPEGYSVSREKKERFSLILESASTNQTSMYLCASSLSRGRSTYEQYFGPGTRLTVT.

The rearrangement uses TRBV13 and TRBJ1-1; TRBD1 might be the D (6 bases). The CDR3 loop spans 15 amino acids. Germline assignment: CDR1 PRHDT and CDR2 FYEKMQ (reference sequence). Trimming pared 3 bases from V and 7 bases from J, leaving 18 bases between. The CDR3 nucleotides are TGTGCCAGCAGCTTGGGGGCGACGTCAGAAGGTGAAGCTTTCTTT. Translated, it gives CASSLGATSEGEAFF.

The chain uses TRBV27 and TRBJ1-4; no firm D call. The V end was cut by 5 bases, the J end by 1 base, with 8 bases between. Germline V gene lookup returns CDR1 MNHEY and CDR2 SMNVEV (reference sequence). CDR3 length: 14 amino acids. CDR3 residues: CASSPPGTNEKLFF. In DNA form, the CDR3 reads TGTGCCAGCAGTCCCCCCGGAACTAATGAAAAACTGTTTTTT.

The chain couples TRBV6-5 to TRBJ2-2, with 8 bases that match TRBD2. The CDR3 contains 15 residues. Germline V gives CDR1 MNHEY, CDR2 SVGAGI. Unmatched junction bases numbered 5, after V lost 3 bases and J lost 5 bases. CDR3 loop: CASSYKSGGTGELFF. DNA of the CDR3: TGTGCCAGCAGTTATAAGAGCGGGGGAACCGGGGAGCTGTTTTTT.

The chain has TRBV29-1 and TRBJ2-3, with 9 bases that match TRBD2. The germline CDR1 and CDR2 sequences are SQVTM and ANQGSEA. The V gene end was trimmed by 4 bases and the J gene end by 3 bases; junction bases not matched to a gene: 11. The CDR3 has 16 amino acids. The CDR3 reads CSVVVRREGETDTQYF. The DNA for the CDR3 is TGCAGCGTTGTTGTCAGGCGGGAGGGCGAAACAGATACGCAGTATTTT.